A selection of T cell receptor beta chains follows, all from one sample in a study of blood T cell repertoires in COVID-19. TCRdb's table, derived via immunoSEQ multiplex PCR, lists solely in-frame clones and lacks some. The table shows about 80,000 clones, with approximately 80% occurring only once. The sample was peripheral blood. These receptors all stem from a woman in her 70s with acute or convalescent COVID-19. The CDR3 runs from the conserved cysteine through the conserved F or W. A D gene is named only where the DNA matches it firmly. The size field is filled for only some rows; it gives once, few, many or a size class.

>16|TRBD2|NA|TRBV7-9|TRBJ2-1
CASSLGLAGAKNEQFF
TGTGCCAGCAGCTTAGGGCTAGCGGGAGCGAAAAATGAGCAGTTCTTC
>17|TRBD2|NA|TRBV18|TRBJ2-1
CASSPGRSGSTYNEQFF
TGTGCCAGCTCACCCGGCCGTAGCGGGAGCACCTACAATGAGCAGTTCTTC
>15|TRBD2|NA|TRBV3-1/TRBV3-2|TRBJ2-1
CASSRATSGYNEQFF
TGTGCCAGCAGCCGCGCGACTAGCGGCTACAATGAGCAGTTCTTC
>15|TRBD1|NA|TRBV5-6|TRBJ1-6
CASSRGGTGFSPLHF
TGTGCCAGCAGCCGGGGGGGGACAGGGTTTTCACCCCTCCACTTT
>15|TRBD1|NA|TRBV7-9|TRBJ2-1
CASSSDRTWDNEQFF
TGTGCCAGCAGTTCGGACAGGACCTGGGACAATGAGCAGTTCTTC
>14|NA|once|TRBV5-1|TRBJ2-7
CASSIQGEVDEQYF
TGCGCCAGCAGCATACAGGGAGAGGTGGACGAGCAGTACTTC
>14|TRBD1|few|TRBV30|TRBJ1-2
CASRTDRVGYGYTF
TGTGCCTCGAGAACCGACAGGGTAGGCTATGGCTACACCTTC
>16|NA|NA|TRBV15|TRBJ1-4
CATSGVGRGGNEKLFF
TGTGCCACCAGCGGGGTCGGGCGGGGCGGTAATGAAAAACTGTTTTTT
>14|TRBD1|NA|TRBV2|TRBJ1-6
CARGTGEALSPLHF
TGTGCCAGGGGGACAGGGGAGGCTCTATCACCCCTCCACTTT
>18|TRBD2|NA|TRBV3-1/TRBV3-2|TRBJ2-2
CASSRKNMGLAWTGELFF
TGTGCCAGCAGCCGCAAGAACATGGGACTAGCGTGGACCGGGGAGCTGTTTTTT
>15|NA|once|TRBV19|TRBJ2-5
CASSTGGTQQETQYF
TGTGCCAGTAGTACCGGAGGGACTCAGCAAGAGACCCAGTACTTC
>16|TRBD2|NA|TRBV11-3|TRBJ2-1
CASSKIGTSGRGEQFF
TGTGCCAGCAGCAAAATCGGGACTAGCGGGAGAGGGGAGCAGTTCTTC
>15|TRBD2|medium-sized|TRBV30|TRBJ2-1
CASGEAGASRDEQFF
TGTGCCTCAGGGGAAGCGGGAGCCTCCAGGGATGAGCAGTTCTTC
>15|TRBD1|NA|TRBV6-5|TRBJ1-1
CASSSRQGANTEAFF
TGTGCCAGCAGTTCCCGACAGGGAGCGAACACTGAAGCTTTCTTT
>12|NA|NA|TRBV29-1|TRBJ1-1
CSVEGAARGAFF
TGCAGCGTTGAAGGAGCGGCCCGAGGGGCTTTCTTT
>17|TRBD2|NA|TRBV7-3|TRBJ2-1
CASSLVSGSHSYNEQFF
TGTGCCAGCAGCTTAGTTAGCGGGAGTCACTCCTACAATGAGCAGTTCTTC
>14|NA|few|TRBV2|TRBJ1-1
CASSFDRSNTEAFF
TGTGCCAGCAGTTTTGACAGGTCCAACACTGAAGCTTTCTTT
>16|TRBD2|NA|TRBV18|TRBJ2-2
CASSPSGTRGSGELFF
TGTGCCAGCTCACCTTCCGGGACTAGAGGTTCCGGGGAGCTGTTTTTT
>14|TRBD1|NA|TRBV19|TRBJ1-6
CASKRDSKNSPLHF
TGTGCCAGTAAGAGGGACAGCAAAAATTCACCCCTCCACTTT
>15|NA|NA|TRBV7-2|TRBJ2-2
CASSVRVGAGGELFF
TGTGCCAGCAGCGTCCGTGTGGGGGCAGGCGGGGAGCTGTTTTTT
>16|TRBD2|NA|TRBV27|TRBJ2-4
CASSPLGLARKNIQYF
TGTGCCAGCAGTCCATTAGGACTAGCGCGTAAAAACATTCAGTACTTC
>18|NA|few|TRBV5-4|TRBJ2-7
CASSFRSSATVSSYEQYF
TGTGCCAGCAGCTTTCGTTCTAGCGCGACTGTATCCTCCTACGAGCAGTACTTC
>16|TRBD2|NA|TRBV5-6|TRBJ2-7
CASSPGLAGGAYEQYF
TGTGCCAGCAGCCCGGGACTAGCGGGAGGTGCCTACGAGCAGTACTTC
>16|NA|NA|TRBV19|TRBJ2-1
CASSRTGISVYNEQFF
TGTGCCAGTAGCCGCACCGGGATTTCAGTCTACAATGAGCAGTTCTTC
>15|TRBD2|NA|TRBV19|TRBJ2-5
CASSIFAGGGETQYF
TGTGCCAGTAGTATATTTGCGGGAGGTGGAGAGACCCAGTACTTC
>15|TRBD2|NA|TRBV7-3|TRBJ2-1
CASSFLAGRANEQFF
TGTGCCAGCAGCTTCCTAGCGGGAAGGGCCAATGAGCAGTTCTTC
>14|TRBD2|NA|TRBV10-3|TRBJ2-5
CAISTSGSLETQYF
TGTGCCATCTCTACTAGCGGGAGTTTAGAGACCCAGTACTTC
>13|TRBD1|NA|TRBV9|TRBJ1-2
CASSVEGAYGYTF
TGTGCCAGCAGCGTAGAGGGGGCATATGGCTACACCTTC
>14|TRBD2|NA|TRBV6-5|TRBJ2-7
CASSRLAGSYEQYF
TGTGCCAGCAGTAGACTAGCGGGTTCCTACGAGCAGTACTTC
>16|NA|NA|TRBV24-1|TRBJ2-2
CATSDSRLANTGELFF
TGTGCCACCAGTGACTCTAGACTAGCGAACACCGGGGAGCTGTTTTTT
>15|NA|NA|TRBV19|TRBJ2-3
CASSMELGRTDTQYF
TGTGCCAGTAGTATGGAGTTAGGTCGAACAGATACGCAGTATTTT
>13|NA|NA|TRBV7-9|TRBJ1-2
CASSFRQENGYTF
TGTGCCAGCAGCTTTCGACAGGAGAATGGCTACACCTTC
>16|NA|NA|TRBV2|TRBJ1-3
CASVEGGTISGNTIYF
TGTGCCAGCGTAGAAGGCGGAACGATCTCTGGAAACACCATATATTTT
>15|NA|NA|TRBV5-6|TRBJ2-5
CASIEFRGSRKTQYF
TGTGCCAGCATTGAATTTAGGGGCAGTCGAAAGACCCAGTACTTC
>17|TRBD1|NA|TRBV27|TRBJ1-2
CASTSARDRERGYGYTF
TGTGCCAGCACCTCAGCGCGGGACAGGGAAAGAGGCTATGGCTACACCTTC
>14|NA|once|TRBV5-1|TRBJ2-7
CASSSGSGRYEQYF
TGCGCCAGCAGCTCTGGCAGCGGACGTTACGAGCAGTACTTC
>14|TRBD1|NA|TRBV18|TRBJ1-1
CASSPSDRGTEAFF
TGTGCCAGCTCACCGTCTGACAGGGGCACTGAAGCTTTCTTT
>15|TRBD1|NA|TRBV19|TRBJ2-2
CASTGQGLNTGELFF
TGTGCCAGTACCGGACAGGGGTTAAACACCGGGGAGCTGTTTTTT
>14|TRBD1|NA|TRBV13|TRBJ2-1
CASSSRTGGGEQFF
TGTGCCAGCAGCTCAAGGACAGGGGGTGGTGAGCAGTTCTTC
>17|TRBD2|NA|TRBV7-9|TRBJ2-7
CASSRRLAGEGRHEQYF
TGTGCCAGCAGTCGTAGACTAGCGGGAGAGGGTCGGCACGAGCAGTACTTC
>13|NA|NA|TRBV19|TRBJ1-1
CASRYEQAGQAFF
TGTGCCAGTAGATACGAACAGGCCGGCCAAGCTTTCTTT
>14|NA|NA|TRBV19|TRBJ1-6
CASSMLETDSPLHF
TGTGCCAGTAGTATGTTGGAGACAGATTCACCCCTCCACTTT
>15|NA|NA|TRBV7-3|TRBJ2-7
CASSLSAAPRYEQYF
TGTGCCAGCAGTCTATCTGCGGCCCCGAGATACGAGCAGTACTTC
>15|NA|NA|TRBV7-9|TRBJ2-3
CASSLEGLPVDTQYF
TGTGCCAGCAGCTTAGAGGGGCTCCCTGTAGATACGCAGTATTTT
>13|TRBD1|few|TRBV28|TRBJ1-1
CASSLEQGPQAFF
TGTGCCAGCAGTTTAGAACAGGGGCCGCAAGCTTTCTTT
>13|NA|NA|TRBV5-1|TRBJ2-5
CASSLTGMETQYF
TGCGCCAGCAGCTTGACGGGGATGGAGACCCAGTACTTC
>13|NA|NA|TRBV2|TRBJ2-3
CASSRSGADTQYF
TGTGCCAGCAGTAGAAGTGGTGCGGATACGCAGTATTTT
>14|NA|NA|TRBV19|TRBJ1-2
CASSIVARDYGYTF
TGTGCCAGTAGTATTGTGGCACGGGACTATGGCTACACCTTC